The 10 T cell receptor beta chains reported below all come from one sample, sequenced in a study of blood T cell repertoires in COVID-19. The protocol was immunoSEQ multiplex PCR, while the TCRdb copy is restricted to in-frame clones and leaves out a portion. In the table there are about 36,000 clones, approximately 78% of which are singletons. The sample was peripheral blood. The source is a human donor in a cohort sampled during active or convalescent COVID-19. The donor label of this sample is uncertain.

The V gene is TRBV29-1, the J gene TRBJ2-7; a possible D gene is TRBD2 (5 bases). The CDR3 consists of 12 residues. Germline V gene data show CDR1 as SQVTM and CDR2 as ANQGSEA. The V gene lost 6 bases and the J gene lost 0 bases, with 9 bases spanning the gap. CDR3 protein: CSVTGFSYEQYF. CDR3 bases: TGCAGCGTCACGGGATTCTCCTACGAGCAGTACTTC.

V usage is TRBV11-3 and J usage is TRBJ2-6; D is ambiguous. V was pared by 3 bases and J by 0 bases, with 6 bases between. The CDR3 runs to 15 residues. In germline, CDR1 is SGHNT, CDR2 YENEEA. In DNA, the CDR3 is TGTGCCAGCAGCTTTTCTGTCTCTGGGGCCAACGTCCTGACTTTC. Its translation: CASSFSVSGANVLTF.

This rearrangement joins TRBV6-5 to TRBJ2-2; D remains ambiguous. Germline CDR1 is MNHEY and CDR2 is SVGAGI. The CDR3 is 13 residues long. The V and J ends lost 6 bases and 6 bases respectively, with 11 bases between them. DNA for the CDR3: TGTGCCAGCAGCCGTAGCCCAGCCGGGGAGCTGTTTTTT. It specifies CASSRSPAGELFF.

This chain uses TRBV5-1 with TRBJ1-1; the match to TRBD1 covers 7 bases. V dropped 4 bases and J dropped 4; count of bases not matched to a gene: 4. Germline CDR1 reads SGHRS; CDR2 reads YFSETQ. The CDR3 runs to 13 residues. This CDR3 is CASSNDRVTEAFF. The CDR3 bases are TGCGCCAGCAGCAACGACAGGGTCACTGAAGCTTTCTTT.

This clone was counted a single time. V and J are TRBV7-8 and TRBJ1-1; a possible D gene is TRBD1 (5 bases). Germline V CDR1 and CDR2: SGHVS, FQNEAQ. CDR3 length: 16 residues. V lost 7 bases and J 0 bases, leaving 18 bases between the germline ends. Written as DNA, the CDR3 is TGTGCCAGCACCACCCAAGGGGCGGGGATGAACACTGAAGCTTTCTTT. Translating gives CASTTQGAGMNTEAFF.

The chain couples TRBV6-5 to TRBJ1-2, with 9 bases aligning to TRBD1. Losses at the gene ends were 2 bases for V and 4 bases for J; bases not matched to a gene: 5. CDR1 MNHEY and CDR2 SVGAGI come from the germline V gene. CDR3 size: 15 residues. Here the CDR3 DNA reads TGTGCCAGCAGTTACAACAGGGGGCCGGGCTATGGCTACACCTTC. Encoded protein: CASSYNRGPGYGYTF.

The chain couples TRBV7-3 to TRBJ1-1; D not resolved. V lost 0 bases to trimming and J lost 2 bases, with 4 bases between them. Germline CDR1 and CDR2: SGHTA and FQGTGA. The CDR3 covers 13 residues. For the CDR3, the DNA is TGTGCCAGCAGCTTAACTCTAAACACTGAAGCTTTCTTT. Protein sequence: CASSLTLNTEAFF.

Worth noting for this clone: The same CDR3 arises from other DNA sequences in this sample as well. The gene calls are TRBV2 and TRBJ2-7; TRBD1 aligns across 10 bases. Trimming removed 10 bases from V and 2 bases from J; junction bases left unmatched: 2. Germline V CDR1 and CDR2: SNHLY, FYNNEI. This CDR3 is built from 12 residues. CDR3 in DNA: TGTGCCACCGGACAGGGGGCCTACGAGCAGTACTTC. This translates into CATGQGAYEQYF.

V usage is TRBV6-6 and J usage is TRBJ1-2; perhaps TRBD1 as D (5 bases). This CDR3 is built from 12 residues. Germline loops: CDR1 MNHNY, CDR2 SVGAGI (reference sequence). V lost 7 bases and J lost 4, with 10 bases in between. The DNA of the CDR3 is TGTGCCAGCAAGGCAGACAGCTATGGCTACACCTTC. Translation gives CASKADSYGYTF.

There are a few counts of this clone. The chain has TRBV18 and TRBJ2-2; TRBD1 aligns across 7 bases. The V gene's germline CDR1 is KGHSH and CDR2 LQKENI. The V gene end was trimmed by 2 bases and the J gene end by 6 bases; junction bases not matched to a gene: 0. The CDR3 has 13 amino acids. The CDR3 region is CASSPRGPGELFF. CDR3 in DNA: TGTGCCAGCTCACCAAGGGGGCCCGGGGAGCTGTTTTTT.